Following are 3 T cell receptor beta chains from one sample sequenced in a study of CD8+CD57+ T cells in acquired aplastic anemia. CDR3 and TCR beta VDJ profiling relied on a genomic DNA template. TCRdb analysed the reads with MiXCR anew, one entry per CDR3 protein. The profile shows under 250,000 distinct CDR3 sequences, 30% to 40% of them singletons. Sequenced material: sorted CD4+, CD8+, or CD8+CD57+ T cells (not recorded which) from PBMCs. Source of these receptors: a human donor in good health, serving as a control.

This clonotype appeared many times. V usage is TRBV10-1 and J usage is TRBJ2-1; unclear D gene. CDR3 size: 13 residues. The V end lost 2 bases, the J end lost 11 bases, and 13 bases lay between the germline ends. Germline loops: CDR1 WNHNN, CDR2 SYGVQD (reference sequence). For the CDR3, the DNA is TGCGCCAGCAGTGAGCAGTTAACTCGGAAGCAGTTCTTC. Amino acid sequence: CASSEQLTRKQFF.

In this sample, this clonotype turned up many times. The rearrangement links TRBV4-2 to TRBJ1-2; 7 bases agree with TRBD1. The V gene end was trimmed by 1 base and the J gene end by 5 bases; junction bases not matched to a gene: 10. Per germline, CDR1 LGHNA and CDR2 YNFKEQ. The CDR3 covers 16 residues. The CDR3 is CASSQVTGQRLYGYTF. CDR3 in DNA: TGTGCCAGCAGCCAAGTCACGGGACAGCGTCTTTATGGCTACACCTTC.

V is TRBV20-1 and J is TRBJ2-7; TRBD2 matches at 12 bases. After removal of 2 bases from V and 3 bases from J, the junction contained 5 bases not matched to a gene. Germline values: CDR1 DFQATT, CDR2 SNEGSKA (reference sequence). The CDR3 has 15 amino acids. The CDR3 nucleotides are TGCAGTGCTAGACTAGCGGGAGGGCGGAGCTACGAGCAGTACTTC. This encodes CSARLAGGRSYEQYF.